A selection of T cell receptor beta chains follows, all from one sample in a study of spatial heterogeneity in lung cancer. TCRdb re-derived calls from the 5' RACE reads in MiXCR, one entry per CDR3 protein. The table includes more than 60,000 distinct CDR3 sequences, 8% detected once. Sample: PBMCs, taken at surgery. These receptors all come from a male donor with early-stage non-small cell lung cancer. Both conserved end residues are part of each CDR3. D genes are given only for firm matches. Rows may omit the clone size; those that give it use once, few, many or a size class.

J: TRBJ1-1; V: TRBV20-1; size: few; length: 15; D: -; DNA: TGCAGTGCTAGAGATCGGGGGGACGGGGACACTGAAGCTTTCTTT; CDR3: CSARDRGDGDTEAFF
J: TRBJ1-5; V: TRBV7-9; size: few; length: 13; D: -; DNA: TGTGCCAGCAGTCATACAGGGTATCAGCCCCAGCATTTT; CDR3: CASSHTGYQPQHF
J: TRBJ2-3; V: TRBV3-1; size: many; length: 12; D: -; DNA: TGTGCCAGCAGCCGGGGCACAGATACGCAGTATTTT; CDR3: CASSRGTDTQYF
J: TRBJ1-1; V: TRBV12-3/TRBV12-4; size: -; length: 15; D: -; DNA: TGTGCCAGCAGTTTCGGCCACTCACGGGGGACTGAAGCTTTCTTT; CDR3: CASSFGHSRGTEAFF
J: TRBJ2-1; V: TRBV3-1; size: many; length: 15; D: TRBD2; DNA: TGTGCCAGCAGCCAAGATATTCGGGGGAGGGATGAGCAGTTCTTC; CDR3: CASSQDIRGRDEQFF
J: TRBJ1-1; V: TRBV5-5; size: many; length: 12; D: -; DNA: TGTGCCAGCACATCGCTGAACACTGAAGCTTTCTTT; CDR3: CASTSLNTEAFF
J: TRBJ2-7; V: TRBV29-1; size: many; length: 14; D: TRBD1; DNA: TGCAGGTCTTTTAGGGGGCGATCGTCGCACGAGCAGTACTTC; CDR3: CRSFRGRSSHEQYF
J: TRBJ1-2; V: TRBV6-5; size: few; length: 17; D: TRBD1; DNA: TGTGCCAGCACCAGGGGGACAGGGATAAGTGTTAACTATGGCTACACCTTC; CDR3: CASTRGTGISVNYGYTF
J: TRBJ1-4; V: TRBV6-6; size: -; length: 16; D: TRBD1; DNA: TGTGCCACCCGGGACAGGGGGGCGAATGGAGGAGAAAAACTGTTTTTT; CDR3: CATRDRGANGGEKLFF
J: TRBJ2-3; V: TRBV20-1; size: -; length: 15; D: -; DNA: TGCAGTGCTGCCCGTAGTAGCGGTTTCACAGATACGCAGTATTTT; CDR3: CSAARSSGFTDTQYF
J: TRBJ2-5; V: TRBV4-1; size: -; length: 14; D: -; DNA: TGCGCCAGCAGCCAAGTCGCGGCGGGGGAGACCCAGTACTTC; CDR3: CASSQVAAGETQYF
J: TRBJ2-3; V: TRBV29-1; size: -; length: 11; D: -; DNA: TGCAGCGTGGGGCCCTCAGATACGCAGTATTTT; CDR3: CSVGPSDTQYF